This TCR beta chain appears in the sequencing data of a study of cytomegalovirus exposure and HLA in healthy donors. Study summary: The 110 or so validation repertoires used a platform that matched the one used for the approximately 610 first-cohort repertoires, as a later analysis reported.

Clones were read by immunoSEQ multiplex PCR, and TCRdb kept only the in-frame ones, dropping some. The table has some 100,000 clones, roughly 82% seen once; the top ten hold 4.9%. General observations from the study: CMV antigen specificity was confirmed in vitro for three CMV-associated chains.

To note about this clone: Its antigen is not known.

Trimming shortened V by 2 bases and J by 9 bases, and 14 bases separated the two germline ends. CDR1 is MNHEY, CDR2 SVGAGI, per germline. The CDR3 runs 14 residues. This receptor was taken from a man aged 18 to 29 in good health and CMV-seronegative. The sample comprised PBMCs. The rearrangement uses TRBV6-5 and TRBJ1-5; no definite D call. The CDR3 spells CASSYTGGEWPQHF. The DNA for the CDR3 is TGTGCCAGCAGTTACACGGGAGGCGAGTGGCCCCAGCATTTT.